This T cell receptor (beta chain) emerged from a study of CD8 T cells in ankylosing spondylitis (dated by TCRdb to about 2017). Regarding the research as a whole: T cell receptor beta repertoires were profiled in healthy donors and ankylosing spondylitis patients so that disease-linked TCR variants could be found. Peripheral blood was sampled, and synovial fluid was also collected from ankylosing spondylitis patients. The full study cohort comprised around 25 ankylosing spondylitis patients and over a hundred healthy donors.

Many counts were recorded for this clonotype. Its target antigen remains unknown. The input lacks base qualities; no much larger clone sits a single base away. Sequencing was performed on an Illumina HiSeq 2500. Quantitative 5'-RACE with molecular barcodes was used to prepare TCR beta libraries. For the original study's pipeline: Disease-linked TCR variants were identified with a new computational method built on a probabilistic model of VDJ rearrangement. TCRdb's own reprocessing of the public reads used fastp at Q25 and MiXCR and kept productive beta chains. Rows matching on CDR3 protein sequence are summarized as one entry with the most common DNA and genes. None of the V and J calls come from the authors' own analysis; TCRdb made them. The sample yields fewer than 550,000 distinct CDR3 sequences; about 5.2% were counted once. 3% to 4% of the sample belongs to the ten largest clones. From cysteine to phenylalanine, the CDR3 is 15 amino acids long. Only CDR3 DNA is held: 45 bases, read in frame from base 1. The germline V gene encodes CDR1 SGHRS and CDR2 YFSETQ. The junction shows trimming of 2 bases on V and 0 bases on J, plus 11 bases between the germline ends.

General conclusions and limits of the study: A CD8+ phenotype was shown by the disease-linked clones, which were found at relatively low frequencies in peripheral blood. Blood from ankylosing spondylitis patients appeared to be characterized by a TCR beta motif made up of under ten highly homologous amino acid variants. The disease-linked clones were reported to be significantly enriched in matched synovial fluid samples from ankylosing spondylitis patients. Some motif variants were previously reported in synovial fluid and blood of reactive arthritis patients, suggesting common disease-initiation mechanisms.

Material for sequencing was blood, either unsorted or a sorted T cell fraction (not recorded which). This clonotype originated in a male donor with ankylosing spondylitis. Recombination linked TRBV5-1 to TRBJ1-1, and TRBD1 may be the D gene, going by 5 matching bases. The DNA is as follows: TGCGCCAGCAGCTTCGGGACTCCTTTGAACACTGAAGCTTTCTTT. Its coded protein is CASSFGTPLNTEAFF.